The rows below give T cell receptor beta chains drawn from one sample of a study of Ad26.COV2.S vaccination and SARS-CoV-2 variants. Data came from immunoSEQ multiplex PCR; TCRdb stores just in-frame clones and leaves some out. The repertoire includes 300,000 to 350,000 clones, roughly 84% of them detected once, and approximately 1.9% sits in the top ten. Here the sequenced sample was peripheral blood, taken in a trial of Ad26.COV2.S vaccine versus placebo. The source of these receptors is a person between 18 and 60 years old who received the Ad26.COV2.S COVID-19 vaccine or a placebo. Each CDR3 is given with its conserved first and last residue. The D gene is left open where the match is weak. Size is omitted from some rows. Given values are once, few, many or a class for expanded clones.

clone size	V gene	D gene	J gene	CDR3 protein	CDR3 DNA
.	TRBV3-1/TRBV3-2	.	TRBJ2-1	CASSQGYGFSYNEQFF	TGTGCCAGCAGCCAAGGTTACGGGTTTTCCTACAATGAGCAGTTCTTC
once	TRBV6-5	TRBD1	TRBJ2-7	CASMRTGSFEQYF	TGTGCCAGCATGAGGACAGGGTCCTTCGAGCAGTACTTC
.	TRBV11-2	TRBD2	TRBJ2-5	CASSTSGGGGETQYF	TGTGCCAGCAGCACTTCGGGCGGGGGAGGGGAGACCCAGTACTTC
once	TRBV9	TRBD2	TRBJ2-1	CASSVTPAGWEQFF	TGTGCCAGCAGCGTCACCCCAGCGGGGTGGGAGCAGTTCTTC
.	TRBV6-1	.	TRBJ2-2	CASSEGAHGGELFF	TGTGCCAGCAGTGAAGGCGCCCACGGCGGGGAGCTGTTTTTT
many	TRBV19	TRBD1	TRBJ2-2	CASRTGGNTGELFF	TGTGCCAGTAGAACAGGGGGCAACACCGGGGAGCTGTTTTTT
few	TRBV5-6	.	TRBJ2-2	CASSLGGLGTGELFF	TGTGCCAGCAGCTTGGGGGGTCTTGGGACCGGGGAGCTGTTTTTT
once	TRBV4-1	.	TRBJ1-5	CASSQALSNQPQHF	TGCGCCAGCAGCCAGGCACTTAGCAATCAGCCCCAGCATTTT
.	TRBV19	TRBD2	TRBJ2-3	CASSIEGRLAEITDTQYF	TGTGCCAGTAGTATAGAAGGTCGGCTAGCGGAGATCACAGATACGCAGTATTTT
once	TRBV7-9	.	TRBJ1-2	CASSLVRGIHRYTF	TGTGCCAGCAGCTTAGTGCGGGGAATTCATCGCTACACCTTC
.	TRBV6-5	TRBD1	TRBJ1-1	CASSSPGQGSITEAFF	TGTGCCAGCAGTTCCCCGGGACAGGGGAGTATTACTGAAGCTTTCTTT
.	TRBV3-1/TRBV3-2	.	TRBJ1-5	CASSQGAGANSIPQHF	TGTGCCAGCAGCCAAGGAGCGGGGGCCAACAGTATTCCCCAGCATTTT
.	TRBV29-1	TRBD1	TRBJ2-7	CSVERDSTYEQYF	TGCAGCGTTGAGAGGGACAGCACATACGAGCAGTACTTC
.	TRBV18	TRBD1	TRBJ1-2	CASSPISQGERSYGYTF	TGTGCCAGCTCACCCATATCACAGGGGGAAAGGAGCTATGGCTACACCTTC
once	TRBV5-1	TRBD2	TRBJ2-1	CASKTSGTSYNEQFF	TGCGCCAGCAAAACGAGCGGGACCTCCTACAATGAGCAGTTCTTC
.	TRBV4-1	.	TRBJ1-1	CASGGPSTEAFF	TGCGCCAGCGGGGGGCCCAGCACTGAAGCTTTCTTT
.	TRBV7-2	TRBD2	TRBJ2-5	CASSLYRLAGGPQETQYF	TGTGCCAGCAGCTTATACCGACTAGCGGGGGGCCCCCAAGAGACCCAGTACTTC
once	TRBV9	.	TRBJ1-4	CASSVGKGYNEKLFF	TGTGCCAGCAGCGTCGGAAAGGGTTACAATGAAAAACTGTTTTTT
.	TRBV27	.	TRBJ1-2	CASSWRQGLNYGYTF	TGTGCCAGCAGTTGGCGCCAGGGGCTAAACTATGGCTACACCTTC
.	TRBV30	TRBD2	TRBJ2-5	CASLAGEETQYF	TGTGCCTCACTAGCGGGGGAAGAGACCCAGTACTTC
.	TRBV5-1	.	TRBJ1-2	CASSSGGGGDYGYTF	TGCGCCAGCAGCTCTGGCGGGGGGGGAGACTATGGCTACACCTTC
.	TRBV11-2	.	TRBJ2-2	CASTFRAGELFF	TGTGCCAGCACTTTCCGGGCCGGGGAGCTGTTTTTT
once	TRBV7-2	.	TRBJ2-3	CASSLEVGAYTQYF	TGTGCCAGCAGCTTAGAGGTGGGGGCCTACACGCAGTATTTT
.	TRBV19	.	TRBJ2-7	CASSLVFGNEQYF	TGTGCCAGTAGTCTGGTTTTTGGCAACGAGCAGTACTTC
.	TRBV6-5	TRBD1	TRBJ1-4	CATGTGGATNEKLFF	TGTGCCACCGGGACAGGGGGCGCAACTAATGAAAAACTGTTTTTT
.	TRBV5-6	TRBD2	TRBJ2-1	CASKLRTSGGAYEQFF	TGTGCCAGCAAACTAAGGACTAGCGGGGGGGCATATGAGCAGTTCTTC
.	TRBV2	.	TRBJ1-3	CASLRSGLTGNTIYF	TGTGCCAGCTTACGGTCTGGACTAACTGGAAACACCATATATTTT
.	TRBV5-1	.	TRBJ1-1	CASSLDEPPGHTEAFF	TGCGCCAGCAGCTTGGATGAGCCCCCGGGACACACTGAAGCTTTCTTT
.	TRBV19	.	TRBJ1-5	CASSISGVSNQPQHF	TGTGCCAGTAGTATTTCGGGGGTTAGCAATCAGCCCCAGCATTTT
.	TRBV12-5	TRBD2	TRBJ2-1	CASGLEAGGTYEQFF	TGTGCTAGTGGTTTGGAAGCGGGGGGTACATATGAGCAGTTCTTC
.	TRBV11-2	TRBD2	TRBJ2-3	CASSLGVISGGTDTQYF	TGTGCCAGCAGCTTAGGGGTCATCAGCGGGGGGACAGATACGCAGTATTTT
.	TRBV6-5	.	TRBJ1-5	CASNEALYSNQPQHF	TGTGCCAGCAACGAGGCACTATATAGCAATCAGCCCCAGCATTTT
.	TRBV15	.	TRBJ1-6	CATSRDSDPYSPLHF	TGTGCCACCAGCAGAGATTCGGATCCCTATTCACCCCTCCACTTT
.	TRBV5-1	.	TRBJ1-1	CASSPPTENTEAFF	TGCGCCAGCAGCCCCCCCACAGAGAACACTGAAGCTTTCTTT
.	TRBV6-1	.	TRBJ1-2	CASSEMPSGNYGYTF	TGTGCCAGCAGTGAAATGCCATCTGGGAACTATGGCTACACCTTC
.	TRBV5-1	TRBD1	TRBJ1-1	CASSLLGTASEAFF	TGCGCCAGCAGCTTGTTAGGGACAGCATCCGAAGCTTTCTTT
few	TRBV9	.	TRBJ2-1	CASSPGEGSYNEQFF	TGTGCCAGCAGCCCAGGGGAAGGCTCCTACAATGAGCAGTTCTTC
.	TRBV9	.	TRBJ1-2	CASAGDERAQNNYGYTF	TGTGCCAGCGCCGGGGACGAACGGGCCCAAAATAACTATGGCTACACCTTC
.	TRBV4-3	TRBD2	TRBJ2-7	CASSQGTREGEQYF	TGCGCCAGCAGCCAAGGGACTAGGGAGGGCGAGCAGTACTTC
.	TRBV3-1/TRBV3-2	.	TRBJ1-1	CASSPRRHTGTTEAFF	TGTGCCAGCAGCCCACGACGCCACACCGGGACCACTGAAGCTTTCTTT
.	TRBV19	.	TRBJ2-7	CASSINRVSYEQYF	TGTGCCAGTAGTATAAACAGGGTCTCCTACGAGCAGTACTTC
.	TRBV27	.	TRBJ2-2	CASSFLTGELFF	TGTGCCAGCAGTTTTTTGACCGGGGAGCTGTTTTTT
.	TRBV2	TRBD2	TRBJ2-6	CASSVSTGGSGANVLTF	TGTGCCAGCAGTGTGTCGACCGGGGGGTCTGGGGCCAACGTCCTGACTTTC
.	TRBV30	.	TRBJ2-7	CAWSDRAPNEQYF	TGTGCCTGGAGTGACAGGGCCCCTAACGAGCAGTACTTC
.	TRBV7-2	.	TRBJ2-7	CASSSGTASYEQYF	TGTGCCAGCAGCTCCGGGACGGCGTCCTACGAGCAGTACTTC
.	TRBV6-2/TRBV6-3	.	TRBJ2-7	CASSNVRLAFYEQYF	TGTGCCAGCAGCAACGTACGGCTAGCGTTCTACGAGCAGTACTTC
.	TRBV19	.	TRBJ1-4	CASSPSRRGGEKLFF	TGTGCCAGTAGTCCATCGAGGAGAGGAGGGGAAAAACTGTTTTTT
once	TRBV4-1	.	TRBJ1-2	CASSQHAGGRNYGYTF	TGCGCCAGCAGCCAACATGCGGGGGGGAGAAACTATGGCTACACCTTC
once	TRBV7-2	.	TRBJ2-5	CASSLGPTSGETQYF	TGTGCCAGCAGCTTAGGACCTACATCTGGGGAGACCCAGTACTTC
.	TRBV11-2	TRBD2	TRBJ2-3	CASSFGSGGLGTDTQYF	TGTGCCAGCAGCTTTGGTAGCGGGGGGCTGGGCACAGATACGCAGTATTTT
.	TRBV2	.	TRBJ2-6	CASSDRAAVRSGANVLTF	TGTGCCAGCAGTGACCGGGCTGCGGTACGGTCTGGGGCCAACGTCCTGACTTTC
once	TRBV7-2	.	TRBJ1-2	CASSLDRLYGYTF	TGTGCCAGCAGCTTAGACAGACTGTATGGCTACACCTTC
.	TRBV25-1	TRBD2	TRBJ2-1	CASSLPLAGGLYNEQFF	TGTGCCAGCAGTCTCCCTCTAGCGGGGGGACTGTACAATGAGCAGTTCTTC
many	TRBV6-2/TRBV6-3	TRBD2	TRBJ2-2	CASSYHPLGVAGVTGELFF	TGTGCCAGCAGTTACCACCCCCTTGGGGTAGCGGGGGTAACCGGGGAGCTGTTTTTT
.	TRBV6-2/TRBV6-3	TRBD1	TRBJ2-7	CASSPSVGRGGAYEQYF	TGTGCCAGCAGTCCCTCAGTGGGCAGAGGGGGCGCCTACGAGCAGTACTTC